This T cell receptor (beta chain) was found in a study of cytomegalovirus exposure and HLA in healthy donors. General study points: Several of the most significant clusters appeared, in a later analysis, to be linked to common viral pathogens. A later analysis showed that HLA-associated TCR beta chains had undergone more clonal expansion than equally common others. A later analysis associated 15,000 or so TCR beta sequences with HLA alleles at a 0.05 false discovery rate.

The PCR was carried out with 60 Vbeta primers and 13 Jbeta primers. TCRdb's copy holds only in-frame clones and misses some; the assay was immunoSEQ multiplex PCR. There are about 180,000 clones in the sample; roughly 77% occur only once, and 2% to 2.5% lies in the top ten. Regarding this clone: The antigen remains unidentified.

The CDR3 runs to 17 residues. Input material: PBMCs. The source of this sequence is a woman aged 25 to 45 in good health and CMV-seropositive. The chain uses TRBV21-1 and TRBJ2-5; no check of the table's D call, TRBD1, against the DNA was made. TRBV21-1 represents a pseudogene. The CDR3 protein is CASSKYVTARQRETQYF. The CDR3 DNA follows: TGTGCCAGCAGCAAATACGTAACAGCCCGCCAAAGGGAGACCCAGTACTTC.